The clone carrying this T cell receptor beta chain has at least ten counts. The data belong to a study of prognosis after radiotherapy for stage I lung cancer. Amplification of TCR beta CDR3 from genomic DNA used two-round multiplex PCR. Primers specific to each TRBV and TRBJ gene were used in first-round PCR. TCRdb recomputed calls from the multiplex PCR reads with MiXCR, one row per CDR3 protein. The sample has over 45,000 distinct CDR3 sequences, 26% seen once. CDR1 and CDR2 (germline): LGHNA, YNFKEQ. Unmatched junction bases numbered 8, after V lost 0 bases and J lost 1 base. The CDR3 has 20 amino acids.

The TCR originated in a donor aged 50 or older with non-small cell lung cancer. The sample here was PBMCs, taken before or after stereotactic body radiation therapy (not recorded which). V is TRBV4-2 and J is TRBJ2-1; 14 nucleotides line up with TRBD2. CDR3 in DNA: TGTGCCAGCAGCCAAGATCGGGGACTAGCGGGGGACATTTCCTACAATGAGCAGTTCTTC. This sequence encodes CASSQDRGLAGDISYNEQFF.